The 17 T cell receptor beta chains presented below share a single source sample, sequenced in a study of metastatic and nonmetastatic thyroid tumors. TCRdb reanalyzed the PCR reads with MiXCR. The sample carries tens of thousands of clones, 25% to 30% recorded once. Thyroid surgery was preceded by no treatment in any patient. Sequenced: blood. The receptor set was obtained from a female donor with papillary thyroid cancer or a benign thyroid nodule (not recorded which). Some clones in this sample may be carry-over from other donors' samples.

The chain employs TRBV6-2 or TRBV6-3 and TRBJ2-1, with D perhaps assigned TRBD1 or TRBD2 (6 bases each). The V gene's germline CDR1 is MNHEY and CDR2 SVGEGT. Trimming left V 8 bases short and J 5 bases short, with 31 bases between. The CDR3 consists of 19 residues. The CDR3: CASLSLWQGILADHNEQFF. CDR3 nucleotides: TGTGCCAGCCTCAGCCTGTGGCAGGGGATACTAGCCGACCACAATGAGCAGTTCTTC.

This clone was seen at least ten times. The chain couples TRBV9 to TRBJ2-7; no firm D call. V gave up 1 base and J gave up 2 bases, with 16 bases separating them. This CDR3 comprises 16 residues. Looked up from germline, CDR1 is SGDLS and CDR2 is YYNGEE. The CDR3 coding sequence is TGTGCCAGCAGCGTATCGTCCCAGCTACAAGCCTACGAGCAGTACTTC. Protein: CASSVSSQLQAYEQYF.

Ten or more counts support this clone. The chain carries TRBV4-2 and TRBJ1-3; 10 bases are a match to TRBD1. Per germline, CDR1 LGHNA and CDR2 YNFKEQ. V lost 3 bases and J lost 3; bases outside the gene matches: 2. CDR3 size: 15 residues. CDR3 region: CASSHGQGVGNTIYF. The DNA of the CDR3 is TGTGCCAGCAGCCATGGACAGGGGGTTGGAAACACCATATATTTT.

The chain employs TRBV19 and TRBJ1-2; D ambiguous. The CDR3 extends over 13 amino acids. Germline CDR1 reads LNHDA; CDR2 reads SQIVND (reference sequence). V was clipped by 3 bases and J by 1 base, with 6 bases between them. CDR3 region: CASSIPGNYGYTF. For the CDR3, the DNA is TGTGCCAGTAGTATCCCCGGTAACTATGGCTACACCTTC.

The V call is TRBV15, the J call TRBJ2-7; tentatively, D is TRBD1 or TRBD2 (5 bases each). The CDR3 totals 13 residues. Per germline, CDR1 LNHNV and CDR2 YYDKDF (reference sequence). V gave up 0 bases and J gave up 6 bases, with 9 bases separating them. CDR3 nucleotides: TGTGCCACCAGCAGAGATCCAGGGACCGAGCAGTACTTC. Its protein product is CATSRDPGTEQYF.

This clone is medium-sized in the sample. This chain links TRBV6-1 with TRBJ1-6; maybe TRBD1 (5 bases). V dropped 6 bases and J dropped 7 bases, with 7 bases sitting between them. From germline, CDR1 is MNHNS and CDR2 SASEGT. The CDR3 sequence is 12 residues long. The CDR3, as DNA: TGTGCCAGCAGGGCAGGGAATTCACCCCTCCACTTT. Translated: CASRAGNSPLHF.

Worth noting for this clone: Here the CDR3 omits its conserved ending phenylalanine or tryptophan, so a read error is the likely source. The chain joins TRBV7-2 to TRBJ2-7; 10 nucleotides line up with TRBD2. V lost 3 bases, J lost 7 bases, and 6 bases stayed unmatched. This CDR3 spans 14 amino acids. From germline, CDR1 is SGHTA and CDR2 FQGNSA. This CDR3 is CASSFLAGVCEQYL. CDR3 DNA sequence: TGTGCCAGCAGCTTTCTAGCGGGAGTGTGTGAGCAGTACCTC.

This clone was seen ten or more times. The junction and the germline gene differ at one end; a read error may be behind it. Different DNA sequences within this sample yield the same CDR3. This chain connects TRBV2 to TRBJ1-1, with 7 bases matching TRBD1. Germline V gene sequence: CDR1 SNHLY, CDR2 FYNNEI. The CDR3 covers 15 residues. As DNA, the CDR3 is TGTGCCAGCACCCTAGGGGGCCCGGCGAACACTGAAGCCTTCTTT. Translation: CASTLGGPANTEAFF.

The chain uses TRBV4-2 and TRBJ1-4; the match to TRBD1 covers 8 bases. The CDR3 is 15 residues long. Germline V lookup: CDR1 LGHNA, CDR2 YNFKEQ. V lost 7 bases and J lost 3; bases outside the gene matches: 7. In nucleotides, the CDR3 is TGTGCCAGCAACCGCCAGGGGGCCGCTAATGAAAAACTGTTTTTT. Its translation is CASNRQGAANEKLFF.

This clone has ten or more counts. V and J are TRBV20-1 and TRBJ2-3; possibly TRBD1 for D (6 bases). Germline-derived CDR1 and CDR2 are DFQATT and SNEGSKA (reference sequence). V lost 5 bases and J 2 bases, leaving 17 bases between the germline ends. This CDR3 region has 15 residues. The CDR3 is CSAGGRTEYTDTQYF. The DNA of the CDR3 is TGCAGTGCTGGAGGAAGGACAGAGTACACAGATACGCAGTATTTT.

The rearrangement links TRBV7-9 to TRBJ1-5; D is unclear. This CDR3 is built from 15 residues. The V end lost 4 bases, the J end lost 3 bases, and 13 bases lay between the germline ends. From germline, CDR1 is SEHNR and CDR2 FQNEAQ (reference sequence). The CDR3 nucleotides are TGTGCCAGCAGCTCATTGGACGGGCCCAATCAGCCCCAGCATTTT. Its protein product is CASSSLDGPNQPQHF.

This clone was counted between two and nine times. V usage is TRBV6-4 and J usage is TRBJ1-1, with D uncertain. V was clipped by 8 bases and J by 4 bases, with 20 bases between them. CDR1 and CDR2 (germline): MRHNA, SNTAGT. The CDR3 has 15 amino acids. CDR3 protein: CASRPLASRGTEAFF. The CDR3 nucleotides are TGTGCCAGCCGACCTTTGGCGAGTCGCGGCACTGAAGCTTTCTTT.

The gene calls are TRBV28 and TRBJ1-6, with D hard to call. Trimming shortened V by 8 bases and J by 9 bases, and 8 bases separated the two germline ends. The CDR3 covers 11 residues. CDR1 MDHEN and CDR2 SYDVKM come from the germline V gene. Here the CDR3 reads CASSESSPLHF. CDR3 coding DNA: TGTGCCAGCTCAGAGAGTTCACCCCTCCACTTT.

This clone was counted ten times or more. The chain employs TRBV7-2 and TRBJ2-3, with TRBD1 as a possible D gene (6 bases). Germline-derived CDR1 and CDR2 are SGHTA and FQGNSA. The CDR3 consists of 17 residues. V lost 3 bases and J 1 base, leaving 17 bases between the germline ends. The CDR3 region has the DNA TGTGCCAGCAGCTTTCGAAACAGGGCGATCGGCACAGATACGCAGTATTTT. Amino acids: CASSFRNRAIGTDTQYF.

This clone qualifies as medium-sized (0.01 to 0.1%). This chain connects TRBV2 to TRBJ2-7; 11 bases fit TRBD2. Germline loops: CDR1 SNHLY, CDR2 FYNNEI. V was clipped by 6 bases and J by 2 bases; unmatched bases: 6. The CDR3 totals 15 residues. The CDR3 nucleotides read TGTGCCAGCAGGAAACTAGCGGGGGATCCCTACGAGCAGTACTTC. Translating it yields CASRKLAGDPYEQYF.

This clone was seen at least ten times. A much larger clone lies one base from this, so it may be a read error. CDR3 nucleotide sequence: TGTGCCAGCAGCTTAATAGCGGCGGGGGCAACCTTCGGCTATGAGCAGTTCTTC. Translation gives CASSLIAAGATFGYEQFF. The rearrangement uses TRBV7-3 and TRBJ2-1, with TRBD2 as a possible D gene (7 bases). Trimming took 1 base from V and 8 from J, leaving 24 bases between them. The germline V gene has CDR1 SGHTA and CDR2 FQGTGA. The CDR3 totals 18 residues.

This clone was counted at least ten times. The chain has TRBV20-1 and TRBJ2-1; the match to TRBD2 covers 9 bases. This CDR3 contains 15 residues. The V gene end was trimmed by 1 base and the J gene end by 8 bases; junction bases not matched to a gene: 9. From germline, CDR1 is DFQATT and CDR2 SNEGSKA (reference sequence). The DNA of the CDR3 is TGCAGTGCTAGAGTCGGGCTAGCGGGGATCTATGAGCAGTTCTTC. The encoded protein is CSARVGLAGIYEQFF.